This T cell receptor beta chain was recorded in a study of blood T cells in healthy people across ages. Sample-barcoded 5' priming and a J-beta primer mix drove a second PCR of about 7 to 11 cycles. TCRdb re-derived calls from the 5' RACE reads in MiXCR, one entry per CDR3 protein. Of 1 million or so distinct CDR3 sequences listed, 20% to 25% were seen once; the top ten hold 0.65% to 0.95%. The CDR3 is made up of 15 amino acids. CDR1 and CDR2 (germline): MRHNA, SNTAGT. With 5 bases removed from V and 1 base from J, the gap between germline ends came to 13 bases. The sample holds a few counts of this clonotype. These sequences were also reported in another study, on T cells of mothers and their children. As that study records: None of the identified T cell clones proved to be persistent microchimeric clones.

The sequencing sample was made of blood. This rearrangement joins TRBV6-4 to TRBJ2-3; D is uncertain. The receptor comes from a girl aged 2 to 10 in good health. The CDR3 loop reads CASSQICMRTDTQYF. As DNA, the CDR3 is TGTGCCAGCAGTCAAATTTGCATGCGCACAGATACGCAGTATTTT.